This TCR beta chain was retrieved from a study of T-cell reconstitution after alpha-beta-depleted transplantation in children. This clonotype was counted only a few times. CDR1 is LGHNA, CDR2 YNFKEQ, per germline. This CDR3 contains 18 residues. V lost 6 bases, J lost 2 bases, and 10 bases stayed unmatched. Preparation of the TCRbeta library was carried out with unique molecular identifiers. TCRdb called the PCR reads again in MiXCR, with one record for every CDR3 protein. The sample records 350,000 to 450,000 distinct CDR3 sequences, about an eighth being singletons. The chain employs TRBV4-2 and TRBJ2-2, with 12 bases that match TRBD2. The TCR comes from a human donor who donated a stem cell graft to a child with Fanconi anemia. The sample in question was PBMCs, obtained from the stem cell graft. As DNA, the CDR3 is TGTGCCAGCAGTTTCGGACTAGCGGGGCTGACAAACACCGGGGAGCTGTTTTTT. This translates into CASSFGLAGLTNTGELFF.